The 20 T cell receptor beta chains below were found in one sample sequenced in a study of blood T cells in healthy people across ages. A second PCR of roughly 7 to 11 cycles used a sample-barcoded 5' primer and a J-beta primer mix. TCRdb used MiXCR to reprocess the 5' RACE reads, holding one entry per CDR3 protein. The sample lists about 1.8 million distinct CDR3 sequences; 49% were seen once. The specimen sequenced was blood. The origin of the receptors is a woman between 35 and 50 years old in good health.

This chain joins TRBV7-2 and TRBJ2-5, with no clear D. V gave up 4 bases and J gave up 2 bases, with 14 bases separating them. Germline V gene data show CDR1 as SGHTA and CDR2 as FQGNSA. The CDR3 runs 15 residues. The CDR3 here is CASSSWASKQETQYF. CDR3 DNA sequence: TGTGCCAGCAGCTCGTGGGCCAGCAAACAAGAGACCCAGTACTTC.

The V gene is TRBV28, the J gene TRBJ2-5; D is tentatively TRBD1 or TRBD2 (5 bases each). Germline V gives CDR1 MDHEN, CDR2 SYDVKM. Trimming pared 4 bases from V and 11 bases from J, leaving 17 bases between. The CDR3 covers 13 residues. The CDR3 reads CASSSPGRREQYF. The CDR3, as DNA: TGTGCCAGCAGTTCCCCAGGGAGAAGAGAGCAGTACTTC.

V gene TRBV9 combines with J gene TRBJ2-5; 7 bases align to TRBD1. Trimming removed 3 bases from V and 0 bases from J; junction bases left unmatched: 8. CDR1 is SGDLS, CDR2 YYNGEE, per germline. The CDR3 contains 16 residues. In DNA form, the CDR3 reads TGTGCCAGCAGCGCCTCCTTGACAGGGCACCAAGAGACCCAGTACTTC. Protein: CASSASLTGHQETQYF.

This rearrangement joins TRBV12-3 or TRBV12-4 to TRBJ2-7; TRBD1 aligns across 9 bases. The CDR3 runs 14 residues. After removal of 5 bases from V and 6 bases from J, the junction contained 8 bases not matched to a gene. The CDR3 DNA is TGTGCCAGCAGTGACAGGGGGAGGCTCCCCGAGCAGTACTTC. Its protein is CASSDRGRLPEQYF.

The V and J genes are TRBV29-1 and TRBJ1-2; D remains unclear. Germline CDR1 reads SQVTM; CDR2 reads ANQGSEA. The V and J ends lost 4 bases and 4 bases respectively, with 13 bases between them. The CDR3 spans 13 residues. Here the CDR3 DNA reads TGCAGCGTTGGCACCAGGCTAACCTATGGCTACACCTTC. It specifies CSVGTRLTYGYTF. The full variable domain, with the rest looked up from reference TRBV29-1 and TRBJ1-2, is SAVISQKPSRDICQRGTSLTIQCQVDSQVTMMFWYRQQPGQSLTLIATANQGSEATYESGFVIDKFPISRPNLTFSTLTVSNMSPEDSSIYLCSVGTRLTYGYTFGSGTRLTVV.

The chain carries TRBV5-1 and TRBJ2-4, with 12 bases that match TRBD1. This CDR3 has 17 amino acids. Germline loops: CDR1 SGHRS, CDR2 YFSETQ. The trim removed 4 bases at V and 1 base at J, leaving 6 bases unmatched. The CDR3 sequence: CASSDMGQGAAKNIQYF. The CDR3 DNA reads as TGCGCCAGCAGCGACATGGGACAGGGGGCTGCCAAAAACATTCAGTACTTC.

The chain uses TRBV20-1 and TRBJ2-7; D gene uncertain. The J call may be incorrect, as the DNA end agrees better with TRBJ2-1. Looked up from germline, CDR1 is DFQATT and CDR2 is SNEGSKA (reference sequence). This CDR3 region has 12 residues. The DNA of the CDR3 is TGCAGTGCTAGTTACCGCTCCTACGAGCAGTTCTTC. It specifies CSASYRSYEQFF.

The table lists this clonotype with a few counts. The chain uses TRBV6-2 or TRBV6-3 and TRBJ2-7; tentative D call: TRBD2 (7 bases). CDR1 and CDR2 from the germline V gene are MNHEY and SVGEGT. V was trimmed by 1 base and J by 2 bases, leaving 15 bases between them. The CDR3 runs to 16 residues. CDR3 sequence: CASSYWGGGRTYEQYF. The CDR3 DNA sequence: TGTGCCAGCAGTTACTGGGGCGGGGGCCGGACCTACGAGCAGTACTTC.

The genes are TRBV20-1 and TRBJ2-4, with 9 bases identical to TRBD1. Germline V gives CDR1 DFQATT, CDR2 SNEGSKA (reference sequence). The CDR3 contains 16 residues. V lost 6 bases to trimming and J lost 5 bases; unmatched junction nucleotides: 14. The CDR3 reads CSAEGMTGGYENIQYF. The CDR3 region has the DNA TGCAGTGCAGAGGGAATGACAGGGGGTTATGAAAACATTCAGTACTTC.

This clonotype was seen a few times. The gene calls are TRBV7-3 and TRBJ2-5; 8 bases map to TRBD2. This CDR3 has 15 residues. Germline CDR1 is SGHTA and CDR2 is FQGTGA. Germline trimming cut 5 bases from V and 3 bases from J; bases unmatched to any gene: 8. The CDR3 reads CASSRGRAGEETQYF. The CDR3 DNA reads TGTGCCAGCAGCCGGGGACGAGCGGGGGAAGAGACCCAGTACTTC. The complete variable domain, with remaining parts taken from reference TRBV7-3 and TRBJ2-5, reads GAGVSQTPSNKVTEKGKYVELRCDPISGHTALYWYRQSLGQGPEFLIYFQGTGAADDSGLPNDRFFAVRPEGSVSTLKIQRTERGDSAVYLCASSRGRAGEETQYFGPGTRLLVL.

The chain uses TRBV27 and TRBJ2-3, with TRBD1 identical over 7 bases. Unmatched junction bases numbered 6, after V lost 5 bases and J lost 7 bases. This CDR3 is 13 amino acids long. The germline V gene has CDR1 MNHEY and CDR2 SMNVEV (reference sequence). In DNA form, the CDR3 reads TGTGCCAGCAGTCTGAGACAGGGACATACGCAGTATTTT. It translates to CASSLRQGHTQYF.

This chain uses TRBV6-2 or TRBV6-3 with TRBJ2-4; 10 bases agree with TRBD1. The CDR3 contains 15 residues. With 5 bases clipped from V and 4 bases from J, the junction kept 5 bases outside the gene matches. From germline, CDR1 is MNHEY and CDR2 SVGEGT. The chain's CDR3 is CASSTGQGGKNIQYF. Here the CDR3 DNA reads TGTGCCAGCAGTACCGGACAGGGGGGGAAAAACATTCAGTACTTC.

The rearrangement joins TRBV6-2 or TRBV6-3 to TRBJ1-1; D may be TRBD1 (5 bases). Germline lookup yields CDR1 MNHEY and CDR2 SVGEGT. Trimming took off 7 bases at V and 4 bases at J, with 25 bases between the two ends. The CDR3 has 17 residues. The CDR3 sequence: CASTNPRGGWWSTEAFF. CDR3 nucleotide sequence: TGTGCCAGCACCAACCCGAGGGGCGGGTGGTGGAGCACTGAAGCTTTCTTT.

Concerning this clonotype: The germline gene is not matched at one end of the junction; a read error may be the cause. This sequence joins TRBV4-3 and TRBJ1-4; no clear D gene. CDR3 length: 16 amino acids. In germline, CDR1 is LGHNA, CDR2 YSLEER. In nucleotides, the CDR3 is TGCGCCAGCAGCCAAGAGGTTAACAGCCGAAATGATAAACTGTTTTTT. Protein product: CASSQEVNSRNDKLFF.

A few counts support this clonotype. The chain carries TRBV6-2 or TRBV6-3 and TRBJ1-2; TRBD1 aligns across 8 bases. CDR3 length: 17 residues. The germline CDR1 and CDR2 sequences are MNHEY and SVGEGT. J gave up 3 bases and V 5 bases, and 14 bases lay outside the gene matches. This CDR3 is CASSLRDRTHEDYGYTF. CDR3 sequence (DNA): TGTGCCAGCAGTCTCCGGGACAGGACCCATGAGGACTATGGCTACACCTTC.

The genes are TRBV7-6 and TRBJ2-1; 8 bases match TRBD2. The CDR3 runs 16 residues. Looked up from germline, CDR1 is SGHVS and CDR2 is FNYEAQ. The trim removed 6 bases at V and 7 bases at J, leaving 14 bases unmatched. This CDR3 reads CASSPFGGGRKNEQFF. CDR3 DNA sequence: TGTGCCAGCAGTCCCTTCGGGGGGGGAAGAAAGAATGAGCAGTTCTTC. The entire variable domain, with the rest obtained from reference TRBV7-6 and TRBJ2-1, is as follows: GAGVSQSPRYKVTKRGQDVALRCDPISGHVSLYWYRQALGQGPEFLTYFNYEAQQDKSGLPNDRFSAERPEGSISTLTIQRTEQRDSAMYRCASSPFGGGRKNEQFFGPGTRLTVL.

This clonotype was observed a handful of times. This chain joins TRBV12-3 or TRBV12-4 and TRBJ1-4, with D perhaps matching TRBD1 (5 bases). The CDR3 consists of 15 residues. V lost 0 bases to trimming and J lost 5 bases, with 10 bases between them. The CDR3 region is CASSLALGVNEKLFF. The CDR3 nucleotides read TGTGCCAGCAGTTTAGCGCTGGGGGTAAATGAAAAACTGTTTTTT.

V gene TRBV4-1 combines with J gene TRBJ1-5, with a tentative D call TRBD1 (6 bases). The CDR3 runs to 15 residues. V was trimmed by 5 bases and J by 1 base, leaving 12 bases between them. CDR1 is MGHRA, CDR2 YSYEKL, per germline. CDR3 sequence (DNA): TGCGCCAGCAGCTCATTCGACAGGAGCAATCAGCCCCAGCATTTT. Translated: CASSSFDRSNQPQHF.

The gene calls are TRBV6-2 or TRBV6-3 and TRBJ2-1; 8 nucleotides match TRBD2. With 4 bases clipped from V and 10 bases from J, the junction kept 3 bases outside the gene matches. From germline, CDR1 is MNHEY and CDR2 SVGEGT. This CDR3 is built from 12 residues. CDR3: CASSSKRGEQFF. The CDR3 DNA reads as TGTGCCAGCAGTTCAAAGCGGGGGGAGCAGTTCTTC.

The rearrangement links TRBV10-3 to TRBJ2-1; 14 nucleotides match TRBD2. The CDR3 totals 19 residues. Germline V gives CDR1 ENHRY, CDR2 SYGVKD. Unmatched junction bases numbered 7, after V lost 3 bases and J lost 0 bases. The CDR3 DNA is TGTGCCATCAGTGAATTGTGGACTAGCGGGGGGTCCTCCTACAATGAGCAGTTCTTC. It encodes CAISELWTSGGSSYNEQFF.